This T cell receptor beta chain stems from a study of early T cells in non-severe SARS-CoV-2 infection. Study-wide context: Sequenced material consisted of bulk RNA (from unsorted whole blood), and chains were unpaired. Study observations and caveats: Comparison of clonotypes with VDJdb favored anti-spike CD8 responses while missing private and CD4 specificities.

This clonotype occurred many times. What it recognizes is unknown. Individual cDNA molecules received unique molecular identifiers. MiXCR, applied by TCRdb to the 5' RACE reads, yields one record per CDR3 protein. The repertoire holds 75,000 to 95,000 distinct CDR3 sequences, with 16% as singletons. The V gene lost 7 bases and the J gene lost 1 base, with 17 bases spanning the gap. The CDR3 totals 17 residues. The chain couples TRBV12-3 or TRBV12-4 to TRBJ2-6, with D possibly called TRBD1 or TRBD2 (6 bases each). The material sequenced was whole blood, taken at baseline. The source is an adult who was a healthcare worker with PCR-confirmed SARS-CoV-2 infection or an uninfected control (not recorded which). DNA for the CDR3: TGTGCCAGCATCCCCGAAGGGGGGCAATCTGGGGCCAACGTCCTGACTTTC. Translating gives CASIPEGGQSGANVLTF.